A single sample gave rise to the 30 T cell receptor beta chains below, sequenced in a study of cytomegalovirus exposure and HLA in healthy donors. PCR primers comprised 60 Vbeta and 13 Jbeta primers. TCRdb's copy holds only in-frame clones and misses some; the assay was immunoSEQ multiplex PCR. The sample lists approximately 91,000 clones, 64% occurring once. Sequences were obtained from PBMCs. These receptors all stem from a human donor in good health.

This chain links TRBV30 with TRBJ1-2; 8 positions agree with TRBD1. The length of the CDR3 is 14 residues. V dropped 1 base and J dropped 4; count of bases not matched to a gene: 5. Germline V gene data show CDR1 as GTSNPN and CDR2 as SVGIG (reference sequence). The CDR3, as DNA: TGTGCCTGGAGTGCAGGGGGCTTAGCCTATGGCTACACCTTC. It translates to CAWSAGGLAYGYTF. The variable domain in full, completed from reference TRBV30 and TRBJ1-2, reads SQTIHQWPATLVQPVGSPLSLECTVEGTSNPNLYWYRQAAGRGLQLLFYSVGIGQISSEVPQNLSASRPQDRQFILSSKKLLLSDSGFYLCAWSAGGLAYGYTFGSGTRLTVV.

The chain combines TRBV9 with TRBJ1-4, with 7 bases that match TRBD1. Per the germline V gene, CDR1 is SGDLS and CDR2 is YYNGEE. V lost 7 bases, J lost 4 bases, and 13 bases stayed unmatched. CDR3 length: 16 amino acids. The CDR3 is CASGSGEGQLNEKLFF. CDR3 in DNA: TGTGCCAGCGGATCCGGAGAGGGACAGCTTAATGAAAAACTGTTTTTT.

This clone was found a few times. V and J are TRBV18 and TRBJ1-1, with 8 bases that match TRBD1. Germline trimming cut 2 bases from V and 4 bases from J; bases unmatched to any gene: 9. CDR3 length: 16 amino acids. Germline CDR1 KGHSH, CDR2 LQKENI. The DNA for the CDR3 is TGTGCCAGCTCACCATTGGCCACAGGGGGTGGCACTGAAGCTTTCTTT. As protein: CASSPLATGGGTEAFF. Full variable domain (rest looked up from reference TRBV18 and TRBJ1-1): NAGVMQNPRHLVRRRGQEARLRCSPMKGHSHVYWYRQLPEEGLKFMVYLQKENIIDESGMPKERFSAEFPKEGPSILRIQQVVRGDSAAYFCASSPLATGGGTEAFFGQGTRLTVV.

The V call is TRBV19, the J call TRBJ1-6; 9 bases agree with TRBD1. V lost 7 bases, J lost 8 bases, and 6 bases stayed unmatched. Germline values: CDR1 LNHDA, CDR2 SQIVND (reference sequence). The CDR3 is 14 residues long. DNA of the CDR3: TGTGCCAGTACCGTGGGACAGGGTTATTCACCCCTCCACTTT. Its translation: CASTVGQGYSPLHF.

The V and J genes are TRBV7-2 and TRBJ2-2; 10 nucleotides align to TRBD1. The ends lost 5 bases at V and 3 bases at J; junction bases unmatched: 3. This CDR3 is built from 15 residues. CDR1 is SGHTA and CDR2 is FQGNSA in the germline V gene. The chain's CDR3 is CASSQTGGYTGELFF. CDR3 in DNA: TGTGCCAGCAGCCAGACAGGGGGCTACACCGGGGAGCTGTTTTTT. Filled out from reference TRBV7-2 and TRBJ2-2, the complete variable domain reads GAGVSQSPSNKVTEKGKDVELRCDPISGHTALYWYRQSLGQGLEFLIYFQGNSAPDKSGLPSDRFSAERTGGSVSTLTIQRTQQEDSAVYLCASSQTGGYTGELFFGEGSRLTVL.

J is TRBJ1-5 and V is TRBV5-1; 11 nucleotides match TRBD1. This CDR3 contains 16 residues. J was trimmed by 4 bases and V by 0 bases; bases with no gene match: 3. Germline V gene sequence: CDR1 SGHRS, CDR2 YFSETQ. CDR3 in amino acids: CASSLGGTGGNQPQHF. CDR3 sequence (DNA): TGCGCCAGCAGCTTGGGTGGGACAGGGGGAAATCAGCCCCAGCATTTT. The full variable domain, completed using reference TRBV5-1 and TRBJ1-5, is KAGVTQTPRYLIKTRGQQVTLSCSPISGHRSVSWYQQTPGQGLQFLFEYFSETQRNKGNFPGRFSGRQFSNSRSEMNVSTLELGDSALYLCASSLGGTGGNQPQHFGDGTRLSIL.

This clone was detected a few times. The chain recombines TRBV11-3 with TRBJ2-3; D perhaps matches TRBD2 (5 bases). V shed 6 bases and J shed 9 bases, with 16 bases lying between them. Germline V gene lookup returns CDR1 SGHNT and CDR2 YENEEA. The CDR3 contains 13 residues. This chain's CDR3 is CASRGSGLPTQYF. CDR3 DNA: TGTGCCAGCAGGGGGAGTGGTCTACCAACGCAGTATTTT.

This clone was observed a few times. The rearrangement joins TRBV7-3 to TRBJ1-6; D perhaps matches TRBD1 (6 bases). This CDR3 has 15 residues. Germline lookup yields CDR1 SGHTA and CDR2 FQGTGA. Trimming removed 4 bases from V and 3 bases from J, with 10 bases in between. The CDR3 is CASSWDTFYNSPLHF. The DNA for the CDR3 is TGTGCCAGCAGCTGGGACACATTCTATAATTCACCCCTCCACTTT.

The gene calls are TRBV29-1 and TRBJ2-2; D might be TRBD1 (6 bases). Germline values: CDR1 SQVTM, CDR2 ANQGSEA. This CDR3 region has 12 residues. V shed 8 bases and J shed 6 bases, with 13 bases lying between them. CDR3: CSSSGAAGELFF. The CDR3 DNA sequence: TGCAGCTCATCAGGGGCGGCCGGGGAGCTGTTTTTT.

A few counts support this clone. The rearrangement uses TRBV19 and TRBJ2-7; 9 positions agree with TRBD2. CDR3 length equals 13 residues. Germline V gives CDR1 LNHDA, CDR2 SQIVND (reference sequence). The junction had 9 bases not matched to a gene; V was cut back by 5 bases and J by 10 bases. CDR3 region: CASSRRGGNPQYF. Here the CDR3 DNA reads TGTGCCAGTAGTCGGCGGGGGGGAAATCCACAGTACTTC.

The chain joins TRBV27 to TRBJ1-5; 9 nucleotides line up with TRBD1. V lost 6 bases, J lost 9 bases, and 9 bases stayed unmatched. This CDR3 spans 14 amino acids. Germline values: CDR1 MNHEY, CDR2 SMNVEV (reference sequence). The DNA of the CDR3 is TGTGCCAGCAGATCCACAGGGGGCTCTGGGCCCCAGCATTTT. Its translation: CASRSTGGSGPQHF.

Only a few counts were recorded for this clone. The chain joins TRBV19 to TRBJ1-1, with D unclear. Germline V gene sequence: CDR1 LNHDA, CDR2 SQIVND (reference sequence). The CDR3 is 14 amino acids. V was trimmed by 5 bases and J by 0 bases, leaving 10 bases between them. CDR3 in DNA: TGTGCCAGTAGTGCGGGTTATATGAACACTGAAGCTTTCTTT. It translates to CASSAGYMNTEAFF.

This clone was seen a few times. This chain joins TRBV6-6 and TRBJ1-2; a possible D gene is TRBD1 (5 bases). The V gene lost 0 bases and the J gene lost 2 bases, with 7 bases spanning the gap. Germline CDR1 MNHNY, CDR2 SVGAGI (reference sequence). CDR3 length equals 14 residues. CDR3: CASSYSKGNYGYTF. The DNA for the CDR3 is TGTGCCAGCAGTTACTCGAAGGGGAACTATGGCTACACCTTC.

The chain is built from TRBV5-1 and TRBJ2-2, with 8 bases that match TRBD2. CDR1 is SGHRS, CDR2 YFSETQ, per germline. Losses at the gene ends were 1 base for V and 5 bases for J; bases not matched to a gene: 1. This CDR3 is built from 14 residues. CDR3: CASSLTGGTGELFF. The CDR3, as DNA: TGCGCCAGCAGCTTGACGGGGGGGACCGGGGAGCTGTTTTTT.

The CDR3 sequence is CACQGRSYNSPLHF. In DNA form, the CDR3 reads TGTGCCTGCCAGGGGCGAAGTTATAATTCACCCCTCCACTTT. The chain recombines TRBV30 with TRBJ1-6; perhaps TRBD1 as D (6 bases). Trimming removed 6 bases at V and 4 bases at J, with 13 bases between. There are 14 residues in the CDR3. Germline V lookup: CDR1 GTSNPN, CDR2 SVGIG (reference sequence). The full variable domain, rest sourced from reference TRBV30 and TRBJ1-6, is SQTIHQWPATLVQPVGSPLSLECTVEGTSNPNLYWYRQAAGRGLQLLFYSVGIGQISSEVPQNLSASRPQDRQFILSSKKLLLSDSGFYLCACQGRSYNSPLHFGNGTRLTVT.

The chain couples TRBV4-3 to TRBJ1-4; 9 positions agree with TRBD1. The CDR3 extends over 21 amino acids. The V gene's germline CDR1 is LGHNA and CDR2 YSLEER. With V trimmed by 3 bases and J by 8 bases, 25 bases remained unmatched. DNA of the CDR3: TGCGCCAGCAGCCAGGGGGACAGGGTATCAGCCTTTGGCGATTATCCGGAAAAACTGTTTTTT. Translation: CASSQGDRVSAFGDYPEKLFF.

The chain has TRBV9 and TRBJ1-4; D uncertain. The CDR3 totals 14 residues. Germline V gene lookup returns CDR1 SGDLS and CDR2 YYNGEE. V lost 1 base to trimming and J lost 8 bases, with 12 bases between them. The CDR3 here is CASSVTPGGEKLFF. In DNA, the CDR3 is TGTGCCAGCAGCGTAACCCCAGGAGGAGAAAAACTGTTTTTT.

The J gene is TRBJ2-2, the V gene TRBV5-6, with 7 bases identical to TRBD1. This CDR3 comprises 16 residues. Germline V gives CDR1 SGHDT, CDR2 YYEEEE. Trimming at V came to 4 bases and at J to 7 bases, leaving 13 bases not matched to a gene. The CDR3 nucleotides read TGTGCCAGCAGCCGACTCGGACAGGCTTTGAGCGGGGAGCTGTTTTTT. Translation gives CASSRLGQALSGELFF.

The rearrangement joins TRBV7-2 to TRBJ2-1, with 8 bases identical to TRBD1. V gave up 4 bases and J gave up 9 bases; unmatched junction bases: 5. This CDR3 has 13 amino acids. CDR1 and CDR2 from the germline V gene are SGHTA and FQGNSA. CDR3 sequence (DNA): TGTGCCAGCAGCTCTCGCGACAGGGGTGAGCAGTTCTTC. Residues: CASSSRDRGEQFF.

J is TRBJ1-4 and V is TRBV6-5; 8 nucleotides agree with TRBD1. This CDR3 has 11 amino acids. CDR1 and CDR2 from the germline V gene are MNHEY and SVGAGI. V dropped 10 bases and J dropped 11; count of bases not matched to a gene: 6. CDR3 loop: CATRQGRKLFF. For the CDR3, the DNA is TGTGCCACCAGACAGGGGAGGAAACTGTTTTTT.

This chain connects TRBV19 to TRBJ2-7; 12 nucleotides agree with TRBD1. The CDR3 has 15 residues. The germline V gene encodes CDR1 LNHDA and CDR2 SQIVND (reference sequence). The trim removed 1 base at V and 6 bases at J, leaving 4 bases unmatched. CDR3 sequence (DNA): TGTGCCAGTAGTATAGCGGGACAGGGGGCGAGCGAGCAGTACTTC. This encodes CASSIAGQGASEQYF.

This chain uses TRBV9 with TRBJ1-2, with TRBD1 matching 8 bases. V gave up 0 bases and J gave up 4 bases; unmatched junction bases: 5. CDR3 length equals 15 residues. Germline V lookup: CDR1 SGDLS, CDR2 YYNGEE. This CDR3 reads CASSVAGTGVYGYTF. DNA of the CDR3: TGTGCCAGCAGCGTAGCCGGGACAGGAGTCTATGGCTACACCTTC.

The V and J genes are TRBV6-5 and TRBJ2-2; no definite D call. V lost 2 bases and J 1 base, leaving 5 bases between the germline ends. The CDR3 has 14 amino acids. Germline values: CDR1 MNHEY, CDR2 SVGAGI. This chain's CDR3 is CASSYVWNTGELFF. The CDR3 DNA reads TGTGCCAGCAGTTACGTCTGGAACACCGGGGAGCTGTTTTTT.

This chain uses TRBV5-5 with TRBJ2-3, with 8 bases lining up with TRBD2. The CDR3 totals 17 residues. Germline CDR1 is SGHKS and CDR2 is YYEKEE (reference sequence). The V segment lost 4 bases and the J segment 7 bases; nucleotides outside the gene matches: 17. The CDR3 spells CASSPLSSGLVAYTQYF. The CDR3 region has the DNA TGTGCCAGCAGCCCGCTTTCCTCGGGACTAGTTGCATATACGCAGTATTTT.

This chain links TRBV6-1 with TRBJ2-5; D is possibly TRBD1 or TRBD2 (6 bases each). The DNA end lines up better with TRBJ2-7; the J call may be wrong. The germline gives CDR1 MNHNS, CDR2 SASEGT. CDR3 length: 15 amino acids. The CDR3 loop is CASSLHGGGSYEQYF. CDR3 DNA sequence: TGTGCCAGCAGTCTTCACGGAGGGGGCTCCTACGAGCAGTACTTC.

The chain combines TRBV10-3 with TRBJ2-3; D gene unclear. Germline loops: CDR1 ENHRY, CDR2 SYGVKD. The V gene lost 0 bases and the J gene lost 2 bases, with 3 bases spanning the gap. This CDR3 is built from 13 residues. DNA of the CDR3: TGTGCCATCAGTGAGTCGTACACAGATACGCAGTATTTT. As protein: CAISESYTDTQYF.

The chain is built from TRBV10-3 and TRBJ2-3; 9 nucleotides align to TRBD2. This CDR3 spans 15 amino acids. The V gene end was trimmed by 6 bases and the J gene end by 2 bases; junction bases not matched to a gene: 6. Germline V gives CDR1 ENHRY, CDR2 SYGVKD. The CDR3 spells CAIRVAGENTDTQYF. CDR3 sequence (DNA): TGTGCCATCAGGGTAGCGGGGGAAAACACAGATACGCAGTATTTT.

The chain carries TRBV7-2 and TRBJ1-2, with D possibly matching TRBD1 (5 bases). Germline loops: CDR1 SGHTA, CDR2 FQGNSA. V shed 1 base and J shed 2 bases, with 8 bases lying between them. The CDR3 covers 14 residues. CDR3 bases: TGTGCCAGCAGCTTAGGGCAGGGAAACTATGGCTACACCTTC. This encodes CASSLGQGNYGYTF.

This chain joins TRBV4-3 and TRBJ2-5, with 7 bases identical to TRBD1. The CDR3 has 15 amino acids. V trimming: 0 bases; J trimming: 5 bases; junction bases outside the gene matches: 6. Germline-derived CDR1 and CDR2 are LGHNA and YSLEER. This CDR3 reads CASSQDTTGWETQYF. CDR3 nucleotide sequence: TGCGCCAGCAGCCAAGACACGACAGGGTGGGAGACCCAGTACTTC.

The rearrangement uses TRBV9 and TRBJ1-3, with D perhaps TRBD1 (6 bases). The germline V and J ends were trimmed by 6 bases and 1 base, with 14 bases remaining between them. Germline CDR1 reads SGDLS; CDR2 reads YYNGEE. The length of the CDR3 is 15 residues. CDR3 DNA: TGTGCCAGCACCAGACAGGCAGGATCTGGAAACACCATATATTTT. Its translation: CASTRQAGSGNTIYF.